This T cell receptor beta chain was sequenced during a study of early T cells in non-severe SARS-CoV-2 infection. CDR1 SGHRS and CDR2 YFSETQ come from the germline V gene. CDR3 length equals 14 residues. The ends lost 4 bases at V and 5 bases at J; junction bases unmatched: 7. The protocol attached unique molecular identifiers to individual cDNA molecules. A single record per CDR3 protein comes from TCRdb applying MiXCR to the 5' RACE reads. The sample contains about 59,000 distinct CDR3 sequences, roughly 10% of which appear only once. In this sample, this clonotype turned up many times. This chain links TRBV5-1 with TRBJ1-2, with 8 bases fitting TRBD1. The sample comprised whole blood. This TCR was recovered from an adult who was a healthcare worker with PCR-confirmed SARS-CoV-2 infection or an uninfected control (not recorded which). The CDR3 loop is CASSPGQVEYGYTF. Here the CDR3 DNA reads TGCGCCAGCAGCCCGGGACAGGTGGAATATGGCTACACCTTC.